The 15 T cell receptor beta chains in this list originate from one sample, sequenced in a study of T-cell reconstitution after alpha-beta-depleted transplantation in children (TCRdb year 2016). Library preparation was by PCR. The instrument given in TCRdb is Illumina HiSeq 2500. Molecular barcoding was employed in the preparation of TCR libraries, with unique molecular identifiers being used to normalize TCRbeta repertoire quantification. TCRdb reworked the public reads: Q25 trimming with fastp, MiXCR clone assembly, productive beta chains retained. Each CDR3 protein appears once, grouped with its most common genes and DNA. The sample table records more than 85,000 distinct CDR3 sequences; over 9% of these occur just once. Less than 10% of the sample belongs to the ten largest clones. Sequenced here: PBMCs from the stem cell graft donor, sampled from the stem cell graft. These TCRs come from a human donor who donated a stem cell graft to a child with acute lymphoblastic leukemia.

This clonotype was seen repeatedly, ten times or more. The V gene is TRBV15, the J gene TRBJ1-4; D is perhaps TRBD1 (5 bases). The CDR3 has 17 residues. The germline CDR1 and CDR2 sequences are LNHNV and YYDKDF (reference sequence). Trimming took 0 bases from V and 8 from J, leaving 19 bases between them. The CDR3 here is CATSRDWATASNEKLFF. The CDR3 DNA reads as TGTGCCACCAGCAGAGATTGGGCGACAGCCTCGAACGAAAAACTGTTTTTT.

The chain employs TRBV23-1 and TRBJ2-7; D gene uncertain. TRBV23-1 is assigned to the ORF class and has an uncertain function. CDR3 length equals 14 residues. The V and J ends lost 2 bases and 0 bases respectively, with 8 bases between them. This CDR3 reads CASSQEQLSYEQYF. CDR3 bases: TGCGCCAGCAGTCAAGAACAACTCTCCTACGAGCAGTACTTC.

This clonotype showed up many times. This chain joins TRBV6-2 or TRBV6-3 and TRBJ1-1; the D gene is possibly TRBD1 (5 bases). Germline CDR1 and CDR2: MNHEY and SVGEGT. This CDR3 has 14 amino acids. Trimming left V 6 bases short and J 4 bases short, with 15 bases between. CDR3 in amino acids: CASSLSDTLTEAFF. In DNA, the CDR3 is TGTGCCAGCAGCCTCTCGGACACACTCACTGAAGCTTTCTTT.

This clonotype was observed at least ten times. This chain joins TRBV28 and TRBJ2-7, with 11 nucleotides matching TRBD1. Germline V gene data show CDR1 as MDHEN and CDR2 as SYDVKM. V was clipped by 6 bases and J by 6 bases; unmatched bases: 4. This CDR3 spans 13 amino acids. CDR3 loop: CASRGTGGREQYF. CDR3 DNA sequence: TGTGCCAGCAGGGGGACAGGGGGACGCGAGCAGTACTTC.

The table lists this clonotype with many counts. The rearrangement joins TRBV20-1 to TRBJ2-1; the match to TRBD2 covers 13 bases. Germline lookup yields CDR1 DFQATT and CDR2 SNEGSKA (reference sequence). Trimming at V came to 6 bases and at J to 7 bases, leaving 12 bases not matched to a gene. This CDR3 comprises 16 residues. The CDR3 DNA reads TGCAGTGCCCCCGAGGGTACTAGCGGGAGGGGGAATGAGCAGTTCTTC. It encodes CSAPEGTSGRGNEQFF.

In this sample, this clonotype turned up many times. This chain links TRBV20-1 with TRBJ2-5; D uncertain. CDR1 DFQATT and CDR2 SNEGSKA come from the germline V gene (reference sequence). V was clipped by 7 bases and J by 4 bases, with 10 bases between them. The CDR3 covers 11 residues. CDR3 in amino acids: CSVKRGETQYF. CDR3 nucleotides: TGCAGTGTGAAGCGAGGAGAGACCCAGTACTTC.

This clonotype showed up just a few times. The chain uses TRBV27 and TRBJ1-2; 8 positions agree with TRBD1. This CDR3 spans 14 amino acids. CDR1 MNHEY and CDR2 SMNVEV come from the germline V gene (reference sequence). With 6 bases clipped from V and 0 bases from J, the junction kept 3 bases outside the gene matches. Here the CDR3 DNA reads TGTGCCAGCAGGGGGGACAGGACTAACTATGGCTACACCTTC. It codes for CASRGDRTNYGYTF.

This clonotype has a count of ten or more. The V gene is TRBV7-3, the J gene TRBJ1-1; D remains ambiguous. CDR1 SGHTA and CDR2 FQGTGA come from the germline V gene. V shed 6 bases and J shed 0 bases, with 8 bases lying between them. This CDR3 is 13 amino acids long. DNA for the CDR3: TGTGCCAGCAGTCCGACGGTGAACACTGAAGCTTTCTTT. The encoded protein is CASSPTVNTEAFF.

This clonotype was seen at least ten times. This chain links TRBV29-1 with TRBJ2-3; perhaps TRBD2 as D (5 bases). Trimming stripped 3 bases from V and 2 bases from J, with 9 bases between. CDR3 size: 13 residues. Germline V gene sequence: CDR1 SQVTM, CDR2 ANQGSEA. Written as DNA, the CDR3 is TGCAGCGTTGACAGCGGTTTCACAGATACGCAGTATTTT. Translation: CSVDSGFTDTQYF.

This clonotype was detected ten times or more. V usage is TRBV7-2 and J usage is TRBJ2-7; tentatively, D is TRBD1 (5 bases). CDR3 length: 15 residues. V was pared by 2 bases and J by 5 bases, with 16 bases between. Germline values: CDR1 SGHTA, CDR2 FQGNSA. CDR3 DNA: TGTGCCAGCAGCTTACAGTTCGGCAGGGTGGACGAGCAGTACTTC. Protein: CASSLQFGRVDEQYF.

At least ten counts were recorded for this clonotype. The rearrangement joins TRBV7-2 to TRBJ2-7; TRBD2 might be the D (6 bases). CDR1 SGHTA and CDR2 FQGNSA come from the germline V gene. There are 15 residues in the CDR3. Deletions cut 5 bases from V and 2 bases from J, with 16 bases between. The CDR3 region has the DNA TGTGCCAGCAGCGGAAACGTCGCGGGGCCCTACGAGCAGTACTTC. Translated, it gives CASSGNVAGPYEQYF.

Turning to this clonotype: A much larger clone differs by one base, so this may be a read error. The chain is built from TRBV7-6 and TRBJ1-1; D call uncertain. Germline-derived CDR1 and CDR2 are SGHVS and FNYEAQ. Between the trimmed V and J ends, which lost 1 base and 6 bases, there was a span of 12 bases. This CDR3 is 14 amino acids long. The CDR3 DNA is TGTGCCAGCAGCTTAGGGTGGGCAGTTGCTGAAGCTTTCTTT. This gives the protein CASSLGWAVAEAFF.

The V gene is TRBV29-1, the J gene TRBJ2-5; unclear D gene. There are 11 residues in the CDR3. Germline values: CDR1 SQVTM, CDR2 ANQGSEA. The V end lost 8 bases, the J end lost 2 bases, and 9 bases lay between the germline ends. CDR3 in amino acids: CSIRSQETQYF. The CDR3 coding sequence is TGCAGCATCAGGTCACAAGAGACCCAGTACTTC. The complete variable domain, with remaining parts taken from reference TRBV29-1 and TRBJ2-5, reads SAVISQKPSRDICQRGTSLTIQCQVDSQVTMMFWYRQQPGQSLTLIATANQGSEATYESGFVIDKFPISRPNLTFSTLTVSNMSPEDSSIYLCSIRSQETQYFGPGTRLLVL.

A few counts support this clonotype. An end of the junction does not agree with germline; a read error may underlie this. The chain recombines TRBV19 with TRBJ2-6; 8 bases align to TRBD2. Germline values: CDR1 LNHDA, CDR2 SQIVND (reference sequence). This CDR3 region has 17 residues. The CDR3 sequence: CASSPFRGGTGANGLTF. The DNA for the CDR3 is TGTGCCAGTAGTCCCTTCCGGGGGGGTACTGGGGCCAACGGCCTGACTTTC.

Ten or more counts support this clonotype. CDR3: CASSEQAGLAKNIQYF. The CDR3 DNA is TGCGCCAGCAGTGAGCAGGCAGGGCTAGCCAAAAACATTCAGTACTTC. The chain recombines TRBV10-2 with TRBJ2-4; perhaps TRBD1 as D (5 bases). Trimming took 2 bases from V and 0 from J, leaving 11 bases between them. CDR1 and CDR2 (germline): WSHSY, SAAADI. This CDR3 is 16 amino acids long.